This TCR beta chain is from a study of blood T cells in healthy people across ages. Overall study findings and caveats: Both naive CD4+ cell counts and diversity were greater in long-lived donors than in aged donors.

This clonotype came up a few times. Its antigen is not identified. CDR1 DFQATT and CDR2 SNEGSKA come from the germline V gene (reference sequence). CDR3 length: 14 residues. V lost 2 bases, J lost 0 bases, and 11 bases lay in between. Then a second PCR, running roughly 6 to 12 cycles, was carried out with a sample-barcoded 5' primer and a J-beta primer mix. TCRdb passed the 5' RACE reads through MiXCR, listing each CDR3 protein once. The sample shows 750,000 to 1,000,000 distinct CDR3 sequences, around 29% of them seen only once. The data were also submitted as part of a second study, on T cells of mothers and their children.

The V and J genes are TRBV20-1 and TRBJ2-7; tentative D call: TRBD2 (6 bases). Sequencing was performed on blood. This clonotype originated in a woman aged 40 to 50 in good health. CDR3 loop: CSARRDLNSYEQYF. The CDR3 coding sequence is TGCAGTGCTAGACGGGACTTAAACTCCTACGAGCAGTACTTC.